This is a list of T cell receptor beta chains from one sample in a study of blood T cell repertoires in COVID-19. Assay: immunoSEQ multiplex PCR; the TCRdb copy retains only in-frame clones and omits some. The sample includes more than 200,000 clones, 80% to 90% of them seen just once. Sequencing was performed on peripheral blood. The origin of the receptors is a man between 60 and 75 years old with acute or convalescent COVID-19. Each CDR3 is given without its conserved first and last residue. Fields, in order: CDR3 length, V gene, J gene, CDR3 protein.

len: 14; v_gene: TRBV12-5; j_gene: TRBJ1-6; CDR3aa: ASGLKATGTDSPLH
len: 13; v_gene: TRBV3-1/TRBV3-2; j_gene: TRBJ1-2; CDR3aa: ASSQPSAGNYGYT
len: 14; v_gene: TRBV30; j_gene: TRBJ1-5; CDR3aa: AWSPWTGDSNQPQH
len: 13; v_gene: TRBV3-1/TRBV3-2; j_gene: TRBJ2-1; CDR3aa: ASSQGPTGGDEQF
len: 13; v_gene: TRBV6-1; j_gene: TRBJ2-2; CDR3aa: ASRRTGANTGELF
len: 11; v_gene: TRBV5-6; j_gene: TRBJ1-5; CDR3aa: ASSLRVSQPQH
len: 12; v_gene: TRBV19; j_gene: TRBJ2-7; CDR3aa: ASSIGTGSYEQY
len: 13; v_gene: TRBV5-6; j_gene: TRBJ1-6; CDR3aa: ASSLGQGAYSPLH
len: 12; v_gene: TRBV7-6; j_gene: TRBJ1-2; CDR3aa: ASSLGQGGGGYT
len: 13; v_gene: TRBV6-5; j_gene: TRBJ1-4; CDR3aa: ASSYSNSGWEKLF
len: 12; v_gene: TRBV7-9; j_gene: TRBJ2-2; CDR3aa: ALSTGGGSGELF
len: 11; v_gene: TRBV29-1; j_gene: TRBJ1-2; CDR3aa: SVGATANYGYT
len: 11; v_gene: TRBV6-5; j_gene: TRBJ2-7; CDR3aa: ASTEPAVSEQY
len: 10; v_gene: TRBV5-8; j_gene: TRBJ1-5; CDR3aa: ASSWGRKSQH
len: 14; v_gene: TRBV10-3; j_gene: TRBJ2-7; CDR3aa: AISGPDSGRNYEQY
len: 13; v_gene: TRBV7-9; j_gene: TRBJ2-1; CDR3aa: ASSHTSGTYNEQF
len: 11; v_gene: TRBV5-4; j_gene: TRBJ2-7; CDR3aa: ASSLDRANEQY
len: 13; v_gene: TRBV7-3; j_gene: TRBJ2-5; CDR3aa: ASSFTAGFQETQY
len: 11; v_gene: TRBV7-9; j_gene: TRBJ2-5; CDR3aa: ASSLGQQETQY
len: 13; v_gene: TRBV6-5; j_gene: TRBJ2-7; CDR3aa: ASSLKLQAAYEQY
len: 13; v_gene: TRBV6-6; j_gene: TRBJ1-4; CDR3aa: ASRRGPSTNEKLF
len: 12; v_gene: TRBV9; j_gene: TRBJ2-2; CDR3aa: ASSPHSNTGELF
len: 11; v_gene: TRBV5-1; j_gene: TRBJ2-1; CDR3aa: ASSLGQDNEQF
len: 12; v_gene: TRBV6-5; j_gene: TRBJ2-1; CDR3aa: ASVPRRGKNEQF
len: 14; v_gene: TRBV28; j_gene: TRBJ2-1; CDR3aa: ASSYGSGASYNEQF
len: 11; v_gene: TRBV29-1; j_gene: TRBJ2-5; CDR3aa: SPSGMFSETQY
len: 14; v_gene: TRBV14; j_gene: TRBJ2-2; CDR3aa: ASSQVGTVYTGELF
len: 12; v_gene: TRBV7-9; j_gene: TRBJ2-7; CDR3aa: ASSLGADSYEQY
len: 12; v_gene: TRBV10-3; j_gene: TRBJ2-2; CDR3aa: AIRTGLNTGELF
len: 10; v_gene: TRBV28; j_gene: TRBJ2-3; CDR3aa: ASRLAGRGKY
len: 14; v_gene: TRBV28; j_gene: TRBJ2-5; CDR3aa: ASSNPTGDNQETQY
len: 15; v_gene: TRBV7-2; j_gene: TRBJ2-3; CDR3aa: ASSLAHSGSGPDTQY
len: 12; v_gene: TRBV28; j_gene: TRBJ2-7; CDR3aa: ASIPTPGPYEQY
len: 12; v_gene: TRBV16; j_gene: TRBJ2-7; CDR3aa: ASSLGTGFYEQY
len: 14; v_gene: TRBV5-1; j_gene: TRBJ2-7; CDR3aa: ASSLGPGLGYYEQY
len: 13; v_gene: TRBV9; j_gene: TRBJ2-1; CDR3aa: ASSVGWVQGNEQF
len: 13; v_gene: TRBV5-1; j_gene: TRBJ2-7; CDR3aa: ASSPRGSQGGEQY
len: 16; v_gene: TRBV4-3; j_gene: TRBJ2-6; CDR3aa: ASSHAAGQSSGANVLT
len: 13; v_gene: TRBV28; j_gene: TRBJ2-4; CDR3aa: ASSSHSGTGYSEY
len: 10; v_gene: TRBV6-6; j_gene: TRBJ2-1; CDR3aa: AGGRSYNEQF
len: 10; v_gene: TRBV6-5; j_gene: TRBJ1-2; CDR3aa: ASSYGAGGYT
len: 13; v_gene: TRBV5-1; j_gene: TRBJ2-5; CDR3aa: ASSLEDRGPLTQY
len: 13; v_gene: TRBV7-6; j_gene: TRBJ1-1; CDR3aa: ASSLEAGAATEAF
len: 14; v_gene: TRBV28; j_gene: TRBJ2-5; CDR3aa: ASSSIQTGSGETQY
len: 13; v_gene: TRBV6-4; j_gene: TRBJ1-2; CDR3aa: ASSPGQGGGYGYT
len: 13; v_gene: TRBV19; j_gene: TRBJ2-7; CDR3aa: ASSMRGSPSYEQY
len: 9; v_gene: TRBV1; j_gene: TRBJ1-2; CDR3aa: TSSQTQTGP
len: 12; v_gene: TRBV11-2; j_gene: TRBJ2-1; CDR3aa: ASSLLGPRNEQF
len: 12; v_gene: TRBV29-1; j_gene: TRBJ2-2; CDR3aa: SVRGGFYTGELF
len: 12; v_gene: TRBV5-8; j_gene: TRBJ2-3; CDR3aa: ASSFGQLTDTQY
len: 13; v_gene: TRBV5-1; j_gene: TRBJ2-1; CDR3aa: ASSPPSVPYNEQF
len: 14; v_gene: TRBV28; j_gene: TRBJ1-5; CDR3aa: ASSLPGQGFNQPQH
len: 11; v_gene: TRBV10-3; j_gene: TRBJ1-1; CDR3aa: AIADRVGTEAF
len: 12; v_gene: TRBV6-5; j_gene: TRBJ2-3; CDR3aa: ASTPAGSTDTQY
len: 13; v_gene: TRBV7-2; j_gene: TRBJ2-7; CDR3aa: ASSQTSGRAHEQY
len: 13; v_gene: TRBV7-6; j_gene: TRBJ2-1; CDR3aa: ASSREGGSYNEQF
len: 15; v_gene: TRBV3-1/TRBV3-2; j_gene: TRBJ1-3; CDR3aa: ASSQVVGRGHGNTIY
len: 13; v_gene: TRBV3-1/TRBV3-2; j_gene: TRBJ1-1; CDR3aa: ASSQDLTGVTEAF
len: 10; v_gene: TRBV6-5; j_gene: TRBJ2-3; CDR3aa: ASSTQGRTQY
len: 14; v_gene: TRBV4-1; j_gene: TRBJ2-5; CDR3aa: ASSPGQGGSQETQY